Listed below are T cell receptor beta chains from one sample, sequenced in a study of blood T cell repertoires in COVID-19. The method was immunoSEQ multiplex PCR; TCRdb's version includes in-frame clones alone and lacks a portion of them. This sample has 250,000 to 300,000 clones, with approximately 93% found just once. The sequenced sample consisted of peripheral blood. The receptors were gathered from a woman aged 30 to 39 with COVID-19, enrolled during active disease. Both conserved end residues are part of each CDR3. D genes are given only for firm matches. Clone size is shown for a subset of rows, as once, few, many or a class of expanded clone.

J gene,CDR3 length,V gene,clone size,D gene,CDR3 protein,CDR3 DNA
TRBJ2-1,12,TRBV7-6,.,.,CASSPGGFEQFF,TGTGCCAGCAGCCCAGGAGGTTTTGAGCAGTTCTTC
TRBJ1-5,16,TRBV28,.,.,CASSLSAGPSNQPQHF,TGTGCCAGCAGTTTATCTGCAGGGCCAAGCAATCAGCCCCAGCATTTT
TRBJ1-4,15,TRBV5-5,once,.,CASSPRVPTNEKLFF,TGTGCCAGCAGCCCCAGGGTTCCCACTAATGAAAAACTGTTTTTT
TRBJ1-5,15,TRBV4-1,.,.,CASSQGEGVGQPQHF,TGCGCCAGCAGCCAAGGAGAAGGGGTCGGTCAGCCCCAGCATTTT
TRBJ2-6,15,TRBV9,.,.,CASSGGHPGANVLTF,TGTGCCAGCAGTGGGGGACACCCTGGGGCCAACGTCCTGACTTTC
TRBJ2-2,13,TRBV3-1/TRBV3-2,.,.,CASSQDVYGELFF,TGTGCCAGCAGCCAAGATGTGTACGGGGAGCTGTTTTTT
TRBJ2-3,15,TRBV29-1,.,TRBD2,CSAGLAGGSTDTQYF,TGCAGCGCTGGACTAGCGGGGGGTAGCACAGATACGCAGTATTTT
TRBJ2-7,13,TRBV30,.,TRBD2,CAWIPSGSYEQYF,TGTGCCTGGATCCCTAGCGGGAGCTACGAGCAGTACTTC
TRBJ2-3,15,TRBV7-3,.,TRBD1,CASSARTGGTDTQYF,TGTGCCAGCAGCGCCCGGACAGGGGGCACAGATACGCAGTATTTT
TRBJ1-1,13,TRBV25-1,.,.,CASSHYRGTEAFF,TGTGCCAGCAGCCACTATCGGGGCACTGAAGCTTTCTTT
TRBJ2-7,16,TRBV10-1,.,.,CASSESPGQPFYEQYF,TGCGCCAGCAGTGAGTCTCCAGGACAGCCGTTCTACGAGCAGTACTTC
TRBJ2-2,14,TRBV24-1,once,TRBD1,CATSGTANTGELFF,TGTGCCACCTCCGGGACAGCAAACACCGGGGAGCTGTTTTTT
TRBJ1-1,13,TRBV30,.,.,CAWDRGTSSEAFF,TGTGCCTGGGACCGGGGGACGTCCTCTGAAGCTTTCTTT
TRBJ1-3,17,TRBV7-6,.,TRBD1,CASSFNTGTVSGNTIYF,TGTGCCAGCAGCTTCAACACCGGGACAGTCTCTGGAAACACCATATATTTT
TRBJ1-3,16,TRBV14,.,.,CASSHQQLHSGNTIYF,TGTGCCAGCAGCCACCAACAGCTTCACTCTGGAAACACCATATATTTT
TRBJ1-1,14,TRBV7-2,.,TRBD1,CASSGRQGPTEAFF,TGTGCCAGCAGCGGTAGACAGGGGCCCACTGAAGCTTTCTTT
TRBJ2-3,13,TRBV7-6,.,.,CASSLGGADTQYF,TGTGCCAGCAGCTTAGGAGGAGCAGATACGCAGTATTTT
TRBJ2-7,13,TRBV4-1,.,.,CASSQGPDYEQYF,TGCGCCAGCAGCCAAGGGCCAGACTACGAGCAGTACTTC
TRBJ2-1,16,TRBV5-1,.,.,CASSSETGLNYNEQFF,TGCGCCAGCAGCTCGGAAACGGGACTCAATTACAATGAGCAGTTCTTC
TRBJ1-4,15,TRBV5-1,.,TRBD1,CASSMRQGADEKLFF,TGCGCCAGCAGCATGCGACAGGGGGCGGACGAAAAACTGTTTTTT
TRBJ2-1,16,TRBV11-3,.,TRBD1,CASSLGDSRAYNEQFF,TGTGCCAGCAGCTTAGGGGACAGCCGAGCCTACAATGAGCAGTTCTTC
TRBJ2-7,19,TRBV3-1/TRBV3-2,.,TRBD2,CASSQDSSGLLAPSYEQYF,TGTGCCAGCAGCCAAGATTCTAGCGGGCTTCTCGCCCCCTCCTACGAGCAGTACTTC
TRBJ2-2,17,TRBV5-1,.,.,CASSLAARTANTGELFF,TGCGCCAGCAGCTTGGCCGCCAGGACAGCGAACACCGGGGAGCTGTTTTTT
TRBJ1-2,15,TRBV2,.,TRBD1,CASTRTGGEANGYTF,TGTGCCAGCACCCGGACAGGGGGCGAGGCGAATGGCTACACCTTC
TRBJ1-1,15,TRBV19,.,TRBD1,CASSIDGTGGAEAFF,TGTGCCAGTAGTATAGATGGGACAGGGGGAGCTGAAGCTTTCTTT
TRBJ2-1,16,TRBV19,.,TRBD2,CASSIDTGTSVVEQFF,TGTGCCAGTAGTATAGACACCGGGACTAGCGTCGTTGAGCAGTTCTTC
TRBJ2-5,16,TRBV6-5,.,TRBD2,CASSLTSGRARETQYF,TGTGCCAGCAGTTTGACTAGCGGGAGGGCCCGGGAGACCCAGTACTTC
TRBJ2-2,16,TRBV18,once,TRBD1,CASSPQGAVDTGELFF,TGTGCCAGCTCCCCACAGGGGGCGGTAGACACCGGGGAGCTGTTTTTT
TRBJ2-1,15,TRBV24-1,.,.,CATSSSDSSYNEQFF,TGTGCCACCAGCTCCTCAGACTCTTCCTACAATGAGCAGTTCTTC
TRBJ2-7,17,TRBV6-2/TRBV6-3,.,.,CASSYEGGRFGSYEQYF,TGTGCCAGCAGTTACGAGGGAGGTCGGTTCGGCTCCTACGAGCAGTACTTC
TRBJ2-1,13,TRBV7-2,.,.,CASLESSYNEQFF,TGTGCCTCCCTCGAGAGCTCCTACAATGAGCAGTTCTTC
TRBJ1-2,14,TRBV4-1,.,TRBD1,CASSLDRGNYGYTF,TGCGCCAGCAGCCTAGACAGGGGGAACTATGGCTACACCTTC
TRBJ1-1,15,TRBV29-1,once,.,CSVDESHTGNTEAFF,TGCAGCGTCGACGAGTCCCACACAGGGAACACTGAAGCTTTCTTT
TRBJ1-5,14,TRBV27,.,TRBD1,CASRRTGLNQPQHF,TGTGCCAGCAGACGGACAGGACTCAATCAGCCCCAGCATTTT
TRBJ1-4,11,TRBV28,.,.,CASSSQEKLFF,TGTGCCAGCAGTTCCCAAGAAAAACTGTTTTTT
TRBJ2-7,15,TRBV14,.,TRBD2,CASSLGLAGVSKQYF,TGTGCCAGCAGCCTCGGGCTAGCGGGAGTTTCAAAGCAGTACTTC
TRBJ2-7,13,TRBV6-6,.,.,CASRPRPYYEQYF,TGTGCCAGCAGACCCAGGCCCTATTACGAGCAGTACTTC
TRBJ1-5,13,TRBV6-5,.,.,CASSAGSDQPQHF,TGTGCCAGCAGCGCAGGGTCCGACCAGCCCCAGCATTTT
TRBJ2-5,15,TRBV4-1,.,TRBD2,CASSLTSGRRETQYF,TGCGCCAGCAGCCTGACTAGCGGGAGGCGAGAGACCCAGTACTTC
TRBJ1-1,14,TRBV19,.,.,CASSTTRAGLEAFF,TGTGCCAGTAGTACGACCAGGGCAGGTCTTGAAGCTTTCTTT
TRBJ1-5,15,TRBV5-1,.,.,CASSVGPGNNQPQHF,TGCGCCAGCAGCGTGGGGCCAGGGAACAATCAGCCCCAGCATTTT
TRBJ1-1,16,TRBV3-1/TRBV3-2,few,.,CASSQDRPAGYSEAFF,TGTGCCAGCAGCCAAGATCGCCCGGCAGGGTACTCTGAAGCTTTCTTT
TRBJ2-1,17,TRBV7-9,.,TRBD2,CASSLIFDPSGHNEQFF,TGTGCCAGCAGCTTAATCTTTGATCCTAGCGGGCACAATGAGCAGTTCTTC
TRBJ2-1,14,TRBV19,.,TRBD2,CASKFAGDNNEQFF,TGTGCCAGTAAATTTGCGGGAGACAACAATGAGCAGTTCTTC
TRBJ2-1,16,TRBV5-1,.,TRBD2,CASSTGTSGAYNEQFF,TGCGCCAGCAGCACCGGGACTAGCGGGGCCTACAATGAGCAGTTCTTC
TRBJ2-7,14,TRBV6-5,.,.,CASVGTLKSYEQYF,TGTGCCAGCGTCGGGACTTTAAAGTCCTACGAGCAGTACTTC
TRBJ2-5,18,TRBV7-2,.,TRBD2,CASSRKPIAGRYQETQYF,TGTGCCAGCAGCCGTAAACCCATAGCGGGCAGGTACCAAGAGACCCAGTACTTC
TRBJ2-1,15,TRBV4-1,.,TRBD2,CASSQVLAGYNEQFF,TGCGCCAGCAGCCAAGTACTAGCGGGGTACAATGAGCAGTTCTTC
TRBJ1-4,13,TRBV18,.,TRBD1,CASSPGQGEKLFF,TGTGCCAGCTCGCCGGGACAGGGTGAAAAACTGTTTTTT
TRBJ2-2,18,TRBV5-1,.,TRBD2,CASSQGLAGGLNTGELFF,TGCGCCAGCAGCCAAGGACTAGCGGGAGGGCTGAACACCGGGGAGCTGTTTTTT
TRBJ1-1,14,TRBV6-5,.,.,CASSYRQEYNEAFF,TGTGCCAGCAGTTACCGACAGGAATACAACGAAGCTTTCTTT
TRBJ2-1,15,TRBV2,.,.,CASKKMAGDYNEQFF,TGTGCCAGCAAGAAGATGGCGGGCGATTACAATGAGCAGTTCTTC
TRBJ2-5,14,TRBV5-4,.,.,CASGSTRSQETQYF,TGTGCCAGCGGGAGCACCCGCTCCCAAGAGACCCAGTACTTC
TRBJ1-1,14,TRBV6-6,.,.,CASSYGGPNTEAFF,TGTGCCAGCAGTTACGGTGGGCCGAACACTGAAGCTTTCTTT
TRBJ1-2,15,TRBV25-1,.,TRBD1,CASSEYVEGAKGYTF,TGTGCCAGCAGTGAATATGTAGAGGGGGCGAAAGGCTACACCTTC
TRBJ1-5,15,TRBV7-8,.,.,CASSLSDRVNQPQHF,TGTGCCAGCAGCTTATCAGACAGAGTCAATCAGCCCCAGCATTTT
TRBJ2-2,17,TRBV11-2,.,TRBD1,CASSPVGTGSNTGELFF,TGTGCCAGCAGCCCGGTGGGGACAGGGTCGAACACCGGGGAGCTGTTTTTT
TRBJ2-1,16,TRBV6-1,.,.,CASSALRGLAIGEQFF,TGTGCCAGCAGTGCTCTCAGGGGCCTAGCAATCGGGGAGCAGTTCTTC
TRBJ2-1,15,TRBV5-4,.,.,CASSHGLNLLNEQFF,TGTGCCAGCAGCCACGGACTAAATCTTTTAAATGAGCAGTTCTTC
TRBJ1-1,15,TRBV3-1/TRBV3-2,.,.,CASSPRTPGDTEAFF,TGTGCCAGCAGCCCTAGGACCCCAGGGGACACTGAAGCTTTCTTT